This TCR beta chain originates from a study of response to subunit inactivated influenza vaccine. Study findings and constraints: Few additional T cells are recruited per seasonal influenza vaccination, authors suggested.

TCRdb analysed the RT-PCR reads with MiXCR anew, one entry per CDR3 protein. The sample contains hundreds of thousands of distinct CDR3 sequences, approximately 7.1% of which appear only once. In its sample, this clonotype was seen a few times. No antigen is known for it. The CDR3 runs to 12 residues. V was cut by 10 bases and J by 2 bases, with 11 bases left in between. CDR1 and CDR2 (germline): SNHLY, FYNNEI. The V gene is TRBV2, the J gene TRBJ1-1, with a possible D match to TRBD1 (5 bases). The sample in question was PBMCs from blood, obtained approximately 25 months after vaccination. The sequence was obtained from a man between 50 and 69 years old who received an inactivated influenza vaccine. CDR3 region: CAIPTGNTEAFF. The CDR3 nucleotides read TGTGCCATCCCTACAGGTAACACTGAAGCTTTCTTT.